Below are 28 T cell receptor beta chains sequenced from a single sample in a study of blood T cells in healthy people across ages. Using a J-beta primer mix together with a sample-barcoded 5' primer, a second PCR was run for roughly 6 to 12 cycles. In TCRdb, the 5' RACE reads were re-called with MiXCR into one record per CDR3 protein. In the table there are some 1.7 million distinct CDR3 sequences, roughly 27% of which are singletons. Material: blood. These receptors were taken from a woman aged 25 to 39 in good health.

Note on this clonotype: One junction end does not reproduce the germline sequence, and a read error may be involved. This chain links TRBV7-9 with TRBJ1-2, with D unclear. CDR1 SEHNR and CDR2 FQNEAQ come from the germline V gene (reference sequence). The CDR3 contains 15 residues. CDR3 residues: CASSPPSSGGGGCTF. The CDR3 DNA follows: TGTGCCAGCAGCCCACCCAGTTCGGGCGGCGGTGGCTGCACCTTC. The complete variable domain, with remaining parts taken from reference TRBV7-9 and TRBJ1-2, reads DTGVSQNPRHKITKRGQNVTFRCDPISEHNRLYWYRQTLGQGPEFLTYFQNEAQLEKSRLLSDRFSAERPKGSFSTLEIQRTEQGDSAMYLCASSPPSSGGGGCTFGSGTRLTVV.

This clonotype has a handful of counts. The rearrangement links TRBV29-1 to TRBJ2-2; D assignment may be TRBD1 or TRBD2 (6 bases each). The CDR3 runs to 15 residues. Trimming removed 2 bases at V and 1 base at J, with 11 bases between. Germline lookup yields CDR1 SQVTM and CDR2 ANQGSEA. Here the CDR3 reads CSVEKGGGNTGELFF. Written as DNA, the CDR3 is TGCAGCGTTGAAAAGGGGGGCGGGAACACCGGGGAGCTGTTTTTT.

The rearrangement uses TRBV27 and TRBJ2-5; the D call may be TRBD1 or TRBD2 (5 bases each). The J call may be incorrect, as the DNA end agrees better with TRBJ2-7. This CDR3 contains 14 residues. Germline loops: CDR1 MNHEY, CDR2 SMNVEV (reference sequence). The CDR3 spells CASSGAPRDHEQYF. For the CDR3, the DNA is TGTGCCAGCAGCGGGGCCCCCAGGGACCACGAGCAGTACTTC.

This clonotype was counted many times. The chain joins TRBV6-5 to TRBJ2-4; D ambiguous. Germline assignment: CDR1 MNHEY and CDR2 SVGAGI. The CDR3 covers 13 residues. V shed 6 bases and J shed 0 bases, with 6 bases lying between them. CDR3 loop: CASRSVAKNIQYF. DNA for the CDR3: TGTGCCAGCAGATCTGTAGCCAAAAACATTCAGTACTTC.

The chain uses TRBV7-2 and TRBJ2-7, with D maybe TRBD2 (5 bases). In germline, CDR1 is SGHTA, CDR2 FQGNSA. The length of the CDR3 is 13 residues. V dropped 6 bases and J dropped 5 bases, with 14 bases sitting between them. DNA of the CDR3: TGTGCCAGCAGACCCGGGCGGCGGGACGAGCAGTACTTC. Protein product: CASRPGRRDEQYF.

This clonotype was detected only a few times. The chain couples TRBV5-1 to TRBJ2-5; maybe TRBD1 (7 bases). Germline V lookup: CDR1 SGHRS, CDR2 YFSETQ. The V gene lost 8 bases and the J gene lost 1 base, with 18 bases spanning the gap. The CDR3 runs 15 residues. Here the CDR3 DNA reads TGCGCCAGTCGAGGGACAGTGGGGGGCCAAGAGACCCAGTACTTC. It specifies CASRGTVGGQETQYF.

This clonotype has a count of ten or more. The V call is TRBV29-1, the J call TRBJ2-7; 7 bases match TRBD1. This CDR3 is built from 14 residues. Germline V gives CDR1 SQVTM, CDR2 ANQGSEA. The V segment lost 6 bases and the J segment 2 bases; nucleotides outside the gene matches: 10. As DNA, the CDR3 is TGCAGCGTCTCCGGACAGGAAGACCCCTACGAGCAGTACTTC. It translates to CSVSGQEDPYEQYF.

This chain links TRBV12-3 or TRBV12-4 with TRBJ2-5; tentative D call: TRBD2 (5 bases). The CDR3 length is 14 residues. Trimming cost V 2 bases and J 6 bases, with 13 bases left between them. CDR3 sequence reads: CASSLRSGVKTQYF. CDR3 nucleotides: TGTGCCAGCAGTTTACGTTCCGGGGTGAAGACCCAGTACTTC.

This clonotype was observed a few times. The chain carries TRBV3-1 and TRBJ1-3; no definite D call. CDR3 length: 16 residues. V lost 6 bases and J lost 4, with 19 bases in between. The V gene's germline CDR1 is LGHDT and CDR2 YNNKEL (reference sequence). The DNA for the CDR3 is TGTGCCAGCAGTCGATCTAGGAGGTTGGGCGGAAACACCATATATTTT. It codes for CASSRSRRLGGNTIYF. The variable domain in full, completed from reference TRBV3-1 and TRBJ1-3, reads DTAVSQTPKYLVTQMGNDKSIKCEQNLGHDTMYWYKQDSKKFLKIMFSYNNKELIINETVPNRFSPKSPDKAHLNLHINSLELGDSAVYFCASSRSRRLGGNTIYFGEGSWLTVV.

Only a few counts were recorded for this clonotype. CDR3 coding DNA: TGTGCCAGCAGGGGTAATACGCAGTATTTT. It yields the protein CASRGNTQYF. The rearrangement links TRBV12-3 or TRBV12-4 to TRBJ2-3; no clear D gene. The V and J ends lost 6 bases and 7 bases respectively, with 5 bases between them. This CDR3 is built from 10 residues.

This clonotype was observed a handful of times. This chain uses TRBV19 with TRBJ1-2, with a possible D match to TRBD1 (5 bases). CDR1 is LNHDA, CDR2 SQIVND, per germline (reference sequence). The CDR3 length is 14 residues. V shed 4 bases and J shed 3 bases, with 12 bases lying between them. CDR3 in DNA: TGTGCCAGTAGTAAGCACGGGGCCGACTATGGCTACACCTTC. Translating it yields CASSKHGADYGYTF.

This clonotype has a handful of counts. The V gene is TRBV9, the J gene TRBJ1-2; TRBD1 is a possible D gene (6 bases). Germline assignment: CDR1 SGDLS and CDR2 YYNGEE. V was clipped by 0 bases and J by 4 bases, with 10 bases between them. The length of the CDR3 is 14 residues. The chain's CDR3 is CASSVARDTYGYTF. CDR3 nucleotide sequence: TGTGCCAGCAGCGTAGCTCGGGACACCTATGGCTACACCTTC.

On this clonotype: It may be a read error: a sequence one base away is much more abundant. The genes are TRBV29-1 and TRBJ2-1, with D possibly matching TRBD1 (6 bases). The germline gives CDR1 SQVTM, CDR2 ANQGSEA. This CDR3 has 12 residues. CDR3 in DNA: TGCAGCGGTGAAGCAGGGGTCGATGAGCAGTTCTTC. Amino acids: CSGEAGVDEQFF.

The V call is TRBV11-2, the J call TRBJ1-2, with a weak D call TRBD1 (6 bases). Trimming pared 3 bases from V and 4 bases from J, leaving 12 bases between. Germline V lookup: CDR1 SGHAT, CDR2 FQNNGV. The CDR3 extends over 14 amino acids. In nucleotides, the CDR3 is TGTGCCAGCAGCTTCGCAGGGGCCAGCTATGGCTACACCTTC. It translates to CASSFAGASYGYTF.

In its sample, this clonotype was seen a few times. The V and J genes are TRBV5-1 and TRBJ1-4; D may be TRBD1 (6 bases). CDR3 length: 16 residues. Deletions cut 2 bases from V and 0 bases from J, with 11 bases between. In germline, CDR1 is SGHRS, CDR2 YFSETQ. The CDR3 loop reads CASSLGGVATNEKLFF. Here the CDR3 DNA reads TGCGCCAGCAGCTTAGGGGGGGTTGCAACTAATGAAAAACTGTTTTTT. Based on the CDR3 plus reference TRBV5-1 and TRBJ1-4, the full variable domain is KAGVTQTPRYLIKTRGQQVTLSCSPISGHRSVSWYQQTPGQGLQFLFEYFSETQRNKGNFPGRFSGRQFSNSRSEMNVSTLELGDSALYLCASSLGGVATNEKLFFGSGTQLSVL.

J is TRBJ2-1 and V is TRBV20-1, with TRBD2 as a possible D gene (6 bases). Germline CDR1 and CDR2: DFQATT and SNEGSKA (reference sequence). The CDR3 covers 14 residues. V was cut by 5 bases and J by 9 bases, with 20 bases left in between. In nucleotides, the CDR3 is TGCAGTGCTCGAACTAGCATCGGCCTCGGTGAGCAGTTCTTC. This encodes CSARTSIGLGEQFF.

As for this clonotype: The junction does not match germline at one end; this may be a read error. The chain uses TRBV4-2 and TRBJ1-5; D possibly corresponds to TRBD1 (5 bases). The CDR3 consists of 17 residues. Looked up from germline, CDR1 is LGHNA and CDR2 is YNFKEQ. The CDR3 DNA sequence: TGTACCAGCAGCCAAGATAGTTCGGGACGGTCCAATCAGCCCCAGCATTTT. Its translation: CTSSQDSSGRSNQPQHF.

This clonotype was counted a few times. One junction end disagrees with the germline gene, perhaps due to a read error. This rearrangement joins TRBV6-6 to TRBJ1-6; D is unclear. From germline, CDR1 is MNHNY and CDR2 SVGAGI (reference sequence). CDR3 length: 13 amino acids. CDR3 DNA sequence: TGTGCCGGCAGCACCACAGCGAATTCACCCCTCCACTTT. It codes for CAGSTTANSPLHF.

This clonotype was seen a handful of times. The rearrangement links TRBV9 to TRBJ2-5, with TRBD2 identical over 13 bases. Per the germline V gene, CDR1 is SGDLS and CDR2 is YYNGEE. Unmatched junction bases numbered 4, after V lost 3 bases and J lost 5 bases. The CDR3 runs 15 residues. CDR3 amino acids: CASSELAGGVETQYF. CDR3 DNA sequence: TGTGCCAGCAGCGAACTAGCGGGGGGGGTGGAGACCCAGTACTTC.

This clonotype was seen once. The gene calls are TRBV5-1 and TRBJ2-5; the D is unclear. Germline V gives CDR1 SGHRS, CDR2 YFSETQ. The germline V and J ends were trimmed by 4 bases and 0 bases, with 10 bases remaining between them. The CDR3 is 14 residues long. The CDR3 DNA sequence: TGCGCCAGCAGCATCGTGGGCGACCAAGAGACCCAGTACTTC. It yields the protein CASSIVGDQETQYF.

The rearrangement joins TRBV6-6 to TRBJ2-5, with 7 bases aligning to TRBD1. Germline V CDR1 and CDR2: MNHNY, SVGAGI (reference sequence). Losses at the gene ends were 4 bases for V and 5 bases for J; bases not matched to a gene: 13. The CDR3 totals 16 residues. For the CDR3, the DNA is TGTGCCAGCAGTTCCCTCCTGACAGGGATAGGGGAGACCCAGTACTTC. Its translation: CASSSLLTGIGETQYF.

V is TRBV12-3 or TRBV12-4 and J is TRBJ2-7, with TRBD1 matching over 10 bases. Trimming cost V 6 bases and J 3 bases; bases outside gene matches: 14. This CDR3 comprises 17 residues. The DNA for the CDR3 is TGTGCCAGCAGCCAGGGGACAGGGGCCACTAGCGGCTACGAGCAGTACTTC. It yields the protein CASSQGTGATSGYEQYF.

The chain uses TRBV28 and TRBJ2-1; D might be TRBD1 or TRBD2, each matching 6 bases. Germline V CDR1 and CDR2: MDHEN, SYDVKM. Trimming shortened V by 7 bases and J by 4 bases, and 20 bases separated the two germline ends. The CDR3 has 16 amino acids. Written as DNA, the CDR3 is TGTGCCAGCACCCTGGGGGCGGGGTGGGAATACAATGAGCAGTTCTTC. Translated: CASTLGAGWEYNEQFF.

The gene calls are TRBV12-3 or TRBV12-4 and TRBJ2-5, with 13 bases identical to TRBD2. The CDR3 loop spans 18 amino acids. Trimming removed 0 bases from V and 1 base from J; junction bases left unmatched: 5. The CDR3 region is CASSLAGTSGVLQETQYF. The DNA of the CDR3 is TGTGCCAGCAGTTTAGCGGGGACTAGCGGGGTACTCCAAGAGACCCAGTACTTC.

There are a few counts of this clonotype. V usage is TRBV9 and J usage is TRBJ1-1; D may be TRBD1 (6 bases). The V end lost 4 bases, the J end lost 0 bases, and 16 bases lay between the germline ends. This CDR3 is built from 16 residues. Germline lookup yields CDR1 SGDLS and CDR2 YYNGEE. CDR3 DNA: TGTGCCAGCAGCCCGGAAGACAGGACCATGAACACTGAAGCTTTCTTT. As protein: CASSPEDRTMNTEAFF.

This clonotype turned up a few times. The chain is built from TRBV4-2 and TRBJ2-5, with TRBD2 identical over 10 bases. The CDR3 covers 17 residues. The V gene end was trimmed by 0 bases and the J gene end by 4 bases; junction bases not matched to a gene: 8. In germline, CDR1 is LGHNA, CDR2 YNFKEQ. The CDR3 spells CASSQDLPSGGPETQYF. DNA of the CDR3: TGTGCCAGCAGCCAAGATCTCCCTAGCGGGGGACCAGAGACCCAGTACTTC.

This clonotype was detected only a few times. J is TRBJ2-3 and V is TRBV12-3 or TRBV12-4; TRBD2 agrees at 14 bases. The trim removed 5 bases at V and 1 base at J, leaving 8 bases unmatched. The CDR3 is 18 amino acids. CDR3 residues: CASSKTSGGVRGTDTQYF. CDR3 in DNA: TGTGCCAGCAGTAAGACTAGCGGGGGGGTCCGAGGCACAGATACGCAGTATTTT.

This clonotype has a count of ten or more. V gene TRBV6-1 combines with J gene TRBJ1-2, with D possibly matching TRBD1 (6 bases). V lost 3 bases and J 9 bases, leaving 11 bases between the germline ends. This CDR3 contains 12 residues. Germline lookup yields CDR1 MNHNS and CDR2 SASEGT. This CDR3 reads CASSDYRVRYTF. The CDR3 DNA follows: TGTGCCAGCAGTGACTACAGGGTGCGCTACACCTTC.